The 16 T cell receptor beta chains listed next were all sequenced from one sample in a study of T cells and Merkel cell carcinoma outcomes. Produced via immunoSEQ multiplex PCR; TCRdb's table is partial and in-frame only. The data hold over a thousand clones, with approximately 89% observed a single time. Material for sequencing was tumor tissue from Merkel cell carcinoma. These receptors originate from a human donor with Merkel cell carcinoma.

This chain connects TRBV9 to TRBJ1-3; D is ambiguous. This CDR3 has 15 residues. V dropped 4 bases and J dropped 4 bases, with 15 bases sitting between them. Per germline, CDR1 SGDLS and CDR2 YYNGEE. CDR3 coding DNA: TGTGCCAGCAGCCCAAGAAGTGCATCGGGAAACACCATATATTTT. This sequence encodes CASSPRSASGNTIYF.

This rearrangement joins TRBV9 to TRBJ2-1; 10 bases fit TRBD1. This CDR3 is 15 amino acids long. The V and J ends lost 4 bases and 8 bases, in that order; junction bases with no gene match: 9. The germline CDR1 and CDR2 sequences are SGDLS and YYNGEE. The CDR3 sequence is CASSPRTGGTDEQFF. For the CDR3, the DNA is TGTGCCAGCAGCCCAAGGACAGGGGGAACCGATGAGCAGTTCTTC.

This rearrangement joins TRBV2 to TRBJ2-7; no reliable D call. Trimming pared 4 bases from V and 0 bases from J, leaving 7 bases between. The CDR3 is 13 amino acids. In germline, CDR1 is SNHLY, CDR2 FYNNEI. CDR3 nucleotides: TGTGCCAGCAGTGGACTTAGCTCCTACGAGCAGTACTTC. Residues: CASSGLSSYEQYF.

The sample holds a few counts of this clone. The CDR3 sequence: CASSHRPGELFF. CDR3 DNA sequence: TGTGCCAGCAGCCACCGTCCCGGGGAGCTGTTTTTT. The rearrangement uses TRBV11-2 and TRBJ2-2; D not certain. This CDR3 spans 12 amino acids. The germline V and J ends were trimmed by 5 bases and 6 bases, with 7 bases remaining between them. Germline-derived CDR1 and CDR2 are SGHAT and FQNNGV.

The V and J genes are TRBV7-9 and TRBJ2-1; weak D call: TRBD2 (6 bases). CDR3 size: 14 residues. Trimming took off 6 bases at V and 7 bases at J, with 16 bases between the two ends. Germline CDR1 SEHNR, CDR2 FQNEAQ (reference sequence). CDR3 in amino acids: CASSGLTGDNEQFF. Here the CDR3 DNA reads TGTGCCAGCAGTGGGCTAACGGGAGATAATGAGCAGTTCTTC.

This clone was counted a single time. This same CDR3 is encoded by further DNA sequences in the sample. The J gene is TRBJ1-5, the V gene TRBV6-5, with TRBD1 matching 7 bases. CDR1 MNHEY and CDR2 SVGAGI come from the germline V gene. V dropped 6 bases and J dropped 4; count of bases not matched to a gene: 6. This CDR3 comprises 14 residues. CDR3 in DNA: TGTGCCAGCAGACGGACAGGTGAAAATCAGCCCCAGCATTTT. This encodes CASRRTGENQPQHF.

The gene calls are TRBV7-9 and TRBJ2-1; D remains unclear. Trimming pared 4 bases from V and 6 bases from J, leaving 4 bases between. The CDR3 runs 11 residues. Looked up from germline, CDR1 is SEHNR and CDR2 is FQNEAQ (reference sequence). This CDR3 is CASSSGNEQFF. The CDR3 DNA is TGTGCCAGCAGCTCGGGCAATGAGCAGTTCTTC.

The chain combines TRBV20-1 with TRBJ2-7, with D perhaps assigned TRBD1 or TRBD2 (6 bases each). Germline CDR1 and CDR2: DFQATT and SNEGSKA (reference sequence). The CDR3 has 11 amino acids. V shed 6 bases and J shed 9 bases, with 15 bases lying between them. The CDR3 protein is CSAPFEGGQYF. Written as DNA, the CDR3 is TGCAGTGCCCCCTTTGAGGGGGGGCAGTACTTC.

The chain has TRBV6-5 and TRBJ2-7; TRBD1 agrees at 7 bases. This CDR3 contains 15 residues. Germline V gene sequence: CDR1 MNHEY, CDR2 SVGAGI. Trimming at V came to 4 bases and at J to 4 bases, leaving 10 bases not matched to a gene. The CDR3 bases are TGTGCCAGCAGTTCCCGACAGGGTACTCTATACGAGCAGTACTTC. Its translation: CASSSRQGTLYEQYF.

This chain links TRBV5-1 with TRBJ2-7, with a weak D call TRBD1 (6 bases). This CDR3 region has 14 residues. CDR1 and CDR2 (germline): SGHRS, YFSETQ. V dropped 1 base and J dropped 5 bases, with 13 bases sitting between them. The CDR3 coding sequence is TGCGCCAGCAGCTTGCGACAGGTCAAACACGAGCAGTACTTC. Translating gives CASSLRQVKHEQYF.

The V and J genes are TRBV5-1 and TRBJ2-3, with D possibly being TRBD1 (5 bases). This CDR3 region has 15 residues. V shed 4 bases and J shed 0 bases, with 12 bases lying between them. Germline CDR1 and CDR2: SGHRS and YFSETQ. The CDR3 reads CASSGDSSSTDTQYF. The CDR3 nucleotides read TGCGCCAGCAGCGGCGACAGTTCTAGCACAGATACGCAGTATTTT.

This clone was observed a single time. The chain recombines TRBV6-1 with TRBJ2-3, with D tentatively TRBD1 or TRBD2 (5 bases each). Germline V gene lookup returns CDR1 MNHNS and CDR2 SASEGT. CDR3 size: 15 residues. Trimming shortened V by 2 bases and J by 5 bases, and 14 bases separated the two germline ends. The CDR3 here is CASSERADTLDTQYF. CDR3 bases: TGTGCCAGCAGTGAAAGAGCGGACACGCTAGATACGCAGTATTTT.

This clone was counted only a few times. The chain has TRBV4-2 and TRBJ2-7, with D perhaps matching TRBD1 (5 bases). V was cut by 3 bases and J by 2 bases, with 8 bases left in between. The length of the CDR3 is 13 residues. Germline V gene lookup returns CDR1 LGHNA and CDR2 YNFKEQ. This CDR3 reads CASSQGRPYEQYF. Written as DNA, the CDR3 is TGTGCCAGCAGCCAGGGGCGGCCCTACGAGCAGTACTTC.

The V and J genes are TRBV5-1 and TRBJ2-6, with 14 bases aligning to TRBD2. Germline V lookup: CDR1 SGHRS, CDR2 YFSETQ. Trimming removed 4 bases from V and 2 bases from J; junction bases left unmatched: 8. The CDR3 contains 19 residues. In DNA, the CDR3 is TGCGCCAGCAGCGCTAGACTAGCGGGGGGGGAGGCTGGGGCCAACGTCCTGACTTTC. Amino acids: CASSARLAGGEAGANVLTF.

This chain connects TRBV6-5 to TRBJ2-3, with D maybe TRBD2 (6 bases). Germline V gene lookup returns CDR1 MNHEY and CDR2 SVGAGI. The CDR3 totals 13 residues. Trimming pared 5 bases from V and 11 bases from J, leaving 17 bases between. The CDR3 loop is CASSRDSPEGQYF. The DNA of the CDR3 is TGTGCCAGCAGTAGGGACTCCCCGGAGGGGCAGTATTTT.

The chain carries TRBV19 and TRBJ2-7; D uncertain. V was clipped by 3 bases and J by 4 bases, with 13 bases between them. Germline lookup yields CDR1 LNHDA and CDR2 SQIVND (reference sequence). CDR3 length: 14 amino acids. The CDR3 is CASSISGIEYEQYF. CDR3 sequence (DNA): TGTGCCAGTAGTATTTCCGGCATCGAGTACGAGCAGTACTTC.